This T cell receptor (beta chain) was sequenced in a study of blood T cell repertoires in COVID-19. As for the study in general: The study drew acute and convalescent COVID-19 samples from the United States, Italy and Spain.

How the authors handled the data: The assay estimated nucleated cells by amplifying reference gene primers. TCRdb's table, derived via immunoSEQ multiplex PCR, lists solely in-frame clones and lacks some. V and J calls plus clone size are reproduced from that table; the DNA served to infer D and trimming. Of about 120,000 clones in the sample, about 79% were seen once. CDR1 MNHNY and CDR2 SVGAGI come from the germline V gene (reference sequence). This CDR3 contains 13 residues. With V trimmed by 10 bases and J by 5 bases, 5 bases remained unmatched. Sequenced: peripheral blood. The chain employs TRBV6-6 and TRBJ2-3; 11 bases match TRBD2. This receptor was obtained from a woman over 75 with acute or convalescent COVID-19. CDR3 sequence reads: CATTSGSGDTQYF. CDR3 DNA sequence: TGTGCCACCACTAGCGGGAGTGGAGATACGCAGTATTTT.